The 28 T cell receptor beta chains reported below all come from one sample, sequenced in a study of cytomegalovirus exposure and HLA in healthy donors. The PCR contained 60 Vbeta and 13 Jbeta primers. Profiled with immunoSEQ multiplex PCR; TCRdb holds only in-frame clones, not every one. Seen here are fewer than 200,000 clones, 65% to 85% observed once, and the top ten hold around 4.1%. Sequencing was done on a sample of PBMCs. All receptors derive from a woman aged 50 to 60 in good health and CMV-seropositive.

This clone was counted a few times. The chain recombines TRBV25-1 with TRBJ2-7; 7 nucleotides align to TRBD2. The CDR3 has 18 residues. J gave up 3 bases and V 4 bases, and 18 bases lay outside the gene matches. Germline CDR1 reads MGHDK; CDR2 reads SYGVNS. DNA for the CDR3: TGTGCCAGCAGTGGCACAGGACGGACCGGGACTACGGGCTACGAGCAGTACTTC. Residues: CASSGTGRTGTTGYEQYF.

J is TRBJ2-1 and V is TRBV19; maybe TRBD1 (7 bases). V lost 3 bases, J lost 4 bases, and 13 bases lay in between. This CDR3 is 15 amino acids long. Germline V gene sequence: CDR1 LNHDA, CDR2 SQIVND (reference sequence). The CDR3 loop is CASSMEGQSYNEQFF. In DNA form, the CDR3 reads TGTGCCAGTAGTATGGAGGGACAGTCGTACAATGAGCAGTTCTTC.

The chain has TRBV6-1 and TRBJ2-4; TRBD2 agrees at 7 bases. Germline V lookup: CDR1 MNHNS, CDR2 SASEGT. The V and J ends lost 3 bases and 0 bases, in that order; junction bases with no gene match: 5. The CDR3 sequence is 16 residues long. The CDR3 protein is CASSDGDYLAKNIQYF. In DNA, the CDR3 is TGTGCCAGCAGTGACGGGGACTACCTAGCCAAAAACATTCAGTACTTC.

The gene calls are TRBV4-1 and TRBJ2-7, with unresolved D. CDR1 MGHRA and CDR2 YSYEKL come from the germline V gene. Trimming shortened V by 2 bases and J by 5 bases, and 10 bases separated the two germline ends. The CDR3 has 13 residues. The CDR3: CASSQLQYHEQYF. The CDR3 nucleotides are TGCGCCAGCAGCCAATTGCAGTACCACGAGCAGTACTTC.

V gene TRBV6-5 combines with J gene TRBJ1-2; weak D call: TRBD1 (5 bases). The germline V and J ends were trimmed by 0 bases and 10 bases, with 9 bases remaining between them. The CDR3 loop spans 12 amino acids. CDR1 and CDR2 (germline): MNHEY, SVGAGI. The CDR3 reads CASSYSAGYYTF. CDR3 coding DNA: TGTGCCAGCAGTTACTCGGCAGGGTACTACACCTTC.

The rearrangement links TRBV7-2 to TRBJ1-1, with D maybe TRBD1 (5 bases). The CDR3 covers 13 residues. V was trimmed by 5 bases and J by 0 bases, leaving 7 bases between them. CDR1 is SGHTA and CDR2 is FQGNSA in the germline V gene. CDR3 nucleotides: TGTGCCAGCAGCACACAGGTGAACACTGAAGCTTTCTTT. It is translated as CASSTQVNTEAFF.

The chain employs TRBV4-2 and TRBJ2-3; 9 bases fit TRBD2. Germline assignment: CDR1 LGHNA and CDR2 YNFKEQ. The CDR3 sequence is 17 residues long. Losses at the gene ends were 1 base for V and 4 bases for J; bases not matched to a gene: 9. The CDR3 loop reads CASSQVQGGGGADTQYF. Here the CDR3 DNA reads TGTGCCAGCAGCCAAGTACAGGGCGGGGGGGGCGCAGATACGCAGTATTTT.

The V and J genes are TRBV5-1 and TRBJ2-5; a weak D match, TRBD1 (6 bases). This CDR3 comprises 13 residues. In germline, CDR1 is SGHRS, CDR2 YFSETQ. V lost 2 bases, J lost 11 bases, and 16 bases lay in between. The CDR3 coding sequence is TGCGCCAGCAGCTTAAATACCCGGACAGAGCAGTACTTC. Protein sequence: CASSLNTRTEQYF.

V is TRBV7-9 and J is TRBJ2-1; D is possibly TRBD2 (5 bases). The V gene lost 6 bases and the J gene lost 7 bases, with 19 bases spanning the gap. CDR1 SEHNR and CDR2 FQNEAQ come from the germline V gene (reference sequence). The CDR3 sequence is 15 residues long. CDR3 nucleotide sequence: TGTGCCAGCAGGCCCTGGAGTGACCCGGGGAATGAGCAGTTCTTC. Translating it yields CASRPWSDPGNEQFF.

The V gene is TRBV9, the J gene TRBJ1-1, with D possibly TRBD1 on 6 matching bases. Germline V gene lookup returns CDR1 SGDLS and CDR2 YYNGEE. The V gene lost 0 bases and the J gene lost 3 bases, with 18 bases spanning the gap. CDR3 size: 17 residues. The CDR3 loop is CASSVANRAPGDTEAFF. As DNA, the CDR3 is TGTGCCAGCAGCGTAGCCAATAGGGCCCCAGGGGACACTGAAGCTTTCTTT. The variable domain in full, with the rest retrieved from reference TRBV9 and TRBJ1-1, is DSGVTQTPKHLITATGQRVTLRCSPRSGDLSVYWYQQSLDQGLQFLIQYYNGEERAKGNILERFSAQQFPDLHSELNLSSLELGDSALYFCASSVANRAPGDTEAFFGQGTRLTVV.

This clone was detected a few times. The chain couples TRBV28 to TRBJ2-2; 7 bases are a match to TRBD2. The V and J ends lost 7 bases and 4 bases, in that order; junction bases with no gene match: 12. This CDR3 has 16 residues. Looked up from germline, CDR1 is MDHEN and CDR2 is SYDVKM. CDR3 coding DNA: TGTGCCAGCACGGAGTTATTAGCGGGCTCCACCGGGGAGCTGTTTTTT. Protein sequence: CASTELLAGSTGELFF.

The CDR3 bases are TGTGCCAGCAGCAAAAGCCGGGGGGGAGAGACCCAGTACTTC. Translation gives CASSKSRGGETQYF. This chain joins TRBV4-2 and TRBJ2-5, with 8 bases fitting TRBD2. The trim removed 5 bases at V and 4 bases at J, leaving 6 bases unmatched. Germline V gene sequence: CDR1 LGHNA, CDR2 YNFKEQ. The CDR3 consists of 14 residues.

The chain couples TRBV6-1 to TRBJ2-5; D perhaps matches TRBD2 (5 bases). The CDR3 has 14 amino acids. CDR1 is MNHNS, CDR2 SASEGT, per germline. Trimming removed 7 bases from V and 5 bases from J, with 17 bases in between. DNA of the CDR3: TGTGCCAGCACGGCTAGCAATAGGCAGGAGACCCAGTACTTC. Its protein product is CASTASNRQETQYF.

Concerning this clone: Here the CDR3 omits its conserved ending phenylalanine or tryptophan, so a read error is the likely source. The gene calls are TRBV19 and TRBJ1-2; 10 bases map to TRBD1. There are 14 residues in the CDR3. The V and J ends lost 6 bases and 7 bases, in that order; junction bases with no gene match: 8. Germline loops: CDR1 LNHDA, CDR2 SQIVND (reference sequence). The DNA of the CDR3 is TGTGCCAGTAGGACCGGGACAGGGGTCGGTGGCTACACCCTC. It yields the protein CASRTGTGVGGYTL.

The rearrangement links TRBV7-2 to TRBJ2-5; 12 bases are a match to TRBD2. This CDR3 is built from 16 residues. V gave up 5 bases and J gave up 2 bases; unmatched junction bases: 6. Germline V lookup: CDR1 SGHTA, CDR2 FQGNSA. The DNA for the CDR3 is TGTGCCAGCAGCCGGGCGACTAGCGGGAGACAAGAGACCCAGTACTTC. Amino acid sequence: CASSRATSGRQETQYF.

The chain is built from TRBV4-3 and TRBJ1-2, with 9 bases that match TRBD1. Per the germline V gene, CDR1 is LGHNA and CDR2 is YSLEER. The CDR3 has 18 residues. J lost 3 bases, V lost 0 bases, and 11 bases had no gene match. The DNA for the CDR3 is TGCGCCAGCAGCCAAGACGTACCGACAGGGGGTTATGACTATGGCTACACCTTC. It yields the protein CASSQDVPTGGYDYGYTF.

The rearrangement uses TRBV5-4 and TRBJ1-3, with unresolved D. Trimming stripped 0 bases from V and 0 bases from J, with 13 bases between. This CDR3 has 17 amino acids. Per the germline V gene, CDR1 is SGHNT and CDR2 is YYREEE (reference sequence). CDR3 in amino acids: CASSLARGQISGNTIYF. The CDR3 coding sequence is TGTGCCAGCAGCTTGGCTCGTGGGCAGATCTCTGGAAACACCATATATTTT.

CDR3 in amino acids: CATMDRGQTQYF. CDR3 nucleotide sequence: TGTGCCACCATGGACAGGGGACAGACCCAGTACTTC. V is TRBV27 and J is TRBJ2-5, with 9 bases that match TRBD1. The CDR3 spans 12 residues. Germline trimming cut 10 bases from V and 6 bases from J; bases unmatched to any gene: 6. From germline, CDR1 is MNHEY and CDR2 SMNVEV (reference sequence).

The chain has TRBV9 and TRBJ1-1, with 7 bases that match TRBD1. J lost 2 bases, V lost 2 bases, and 6 bases had no gene match. Per germline, CDR1 SGDLS and CDR2 YYNGEE. CDR3 size: 15 residues. The CDR3 loop is CASSVPTGSNTEAFF. DNA for the CDR3: TGTGCCAGCAGCGTGCCGACAGGGAGCAACACTGAAGCTTTCTTT.

The V call is TRBV2, the J call TRBJ2-2, with D maybe TRBD1 (6 bases). The CDR3 has 14 amino acids. The germline V gene has CDR1 SNHLY and CDR2 FYNNEI. The germline V and J ends were trimmed by 5 bases and 3 bases, with 10 bases remaining between them. The CDR3 DNA reads as TGTGCCAGCAGTCTACAGGGTGACACCGGGGAGCTGTTTTTT. This gives the protein CASSLQGDTGELFF.

This chain joins TRBV10-3 and TRBJ1-3; 8 nucleotides agree with TRBD1. V trimming: 9 bases; J trimming: 4 bases; junction bases outside the gene matches: 17. Per germline, CDR1 ENHRY and CDR2 SYGVKD. The CDR3 extends over 17 amino acids. In DNA, the CDR3 is TGTGCCATTTCGCCCCGCCTTGACAGGGGACGGGGAAACACCATATATTTT. It encodes CAISPRLDRGRGNTIYF.

This chain links TRBV19 with TRBJ1-5; 9 positions agree with TRBD1. The V gene's germline CDR1 is LNHDA and CDR2 SQIVND (reference sequence). The CDR3 has 14 residues. V lost 9 bases, J lost 4 bases, and 7 bases stayed unmatched. The CDR3 region is CASNDRGKNQPQHF. The CDR3 nucleotides are TGTGCCAGCAATGACAGGGGGAAAAATCAGCCCCAGCATTTT. The whole variable domain, filled in from reference TRBV19 and TRBJ1-5, reads DGGITQSPKYLFRKEGQNVTLSCEQNLNHDAMYWYRQDPGQGLRLIYYSQIVNDFQKGDIAEGYSVSREKKESFPLTVTSAQKNPTAFYLCASNDRGKNQPQHFGDGTRLSIL.

The chain links TRBV13 to TRBJ1-1; no clear D. The CDR3 sequence is 13 residues long. Germline CDR1 is PRHDT and CDR2 is FYEKMQ (reference sequence). Between the trimmed V and J ends, which lost 5 bases and 2 bases, there was a span of 9 bases. The CDR3 DNA reads TGTGCCAGCAGCCTTGGACTAAACACTGAAGCTTTCTTT. This codes for CASSLGLNTEAFF.

This clone has only one observation. V gene TRBV18 combines with J gene TRBJ2-7; 13 nucleotides agree with TRBD2. The CDR3 covers 14 residues. V lost 3 bases, J lost 6 bases, and 2 bases stayed unmatched. Per germline, CDR1 KGHSH and CDR2 LQKENI. CDR3 coding DNA: TGTGCCAGCTCACCCGGGACTAGCGGGACCGAGCAGTACTTC. It translates to CASSPGTSGTEQYF.

This sequence joins TRBV4-3 and TRBJ1-4, with 8 bases fitting TRBD1. V dropped 4 bases and J dropped 7; count of bases not matched to a gene: 5. CDR1 and CDR2 (germline): LGHNA, YSLEER. The CDR3 runs to 14 residues. The chain's CDR3 is CASSLGQGSEKLFF. The CDR3 nucleotides read TGCGCCAGCAGCCTCGGACAGGGTAGTGAAAAACTGTTTTTT.

The chain joins TRBV5-1 to TRBJ2-5; possibly TRBD2 for D (5 bases). Trimming took off 4 bases at V and 2 bases at J, with 12 bases between the two ends. The CDR3 runs 14 residues. From germline, CDR1 is SGHRS and CDR2 YFSETQ. The CDR3 spells CASSGSAGQETQYF. As DNA, the CDR3 is TGCGCCAGCAGCGGGAGCGCTGGACAAGAGACCCAGTACTTC.

This clone was observed a few times. This chain links TRBV2 with TRBJ1-1; 7 bases align to TRBD1. This CDR3 is 16 amino acids long. With V trimmed by 6 bases and J by 10 bases, 20 bases remained unmatched. Germline CDR1 is SNHLY and CDR2 is FYNNEI. CDR3 region: CASRDAMTGQAKGAFF. The CDR3 DNA is TGTGCCAGCAGAGACGCAATGACAGGGCAAGCAAAGGGAGCTTTCTTT.

This clone was seen just once. The rearrangement links TRBV7-2 to TRBJ2-4; no definite D call. Germline V CDR1 and CDR2: SGHTA, FQGNSA. The CDR3 contains 14 residues. Deletions cut 5 bases from V and 0 bases from J, with 8 bases between. In DNA form, the CDR3 reads TGTGCCAGCAGCCCCCGAGAAGCCAAAAACATTCAGTACTTC. Its translation is CASSPREAKNIQYF.